One and the same sample provided the 32 T cell receptor beta chains below, sequenced in a study of graft-versus-host responses after intestinal transplantation. Produced via immunoSEQ multiplex PCR; TCRdb's table is partial and in-frame only. The repertoire holds 65,000 to 85,000 clones, with roughly 90% as singletons. Sample: bone marrow, taken 700 to 750 days after intestinal transplantation. Every receptor here comes from a human patient who received an intestinal transplant, so some T cells may come from the graft donor.

This chain connects TRBV7-9 to TRBJ1-2; weak D call: TRBD1 (6 bases). This CDR3 is 15 amino acids long. CDR1 is SEHNR, CDR2 FQNEAQ, per germline (reference sequence). V lost 6 bases, J lost 5 bases, and 19 bases lay in between. CDR3 DNA: TGTGCCAGCAGTAATCGACAGACCACAGGGTATGGCTACACCTTC. Its protein product is CASSNRQTTGYGYTF. The whole variable domain, filled in from reference TRBV7-9 and TRBJ1-2, reads DTGVSQNPRHKITKRGQNVTFRCDPISEHNRLYWYRQTLGQGPEFLTYFQNEAQLEKSRLLSDRFSAERPKGSFSTLEIQRTEQGDSAMYLCASSNRQTTGYGYTFGSGTRLTVV.

The rearrangement links TRBV7-3 to TRBJ2-7, with TRBD2 matching over 7 bases. After removal of 2 bases from V and 2 bases from J, the junction contained 0 bases not matched to a gene. Germline lookup yields CDR1 SGHTA and CDR2 FQGTGA. This CDR3 contains 13 residues. CDR3 loop: CASSLGLAYEQYF. The CDR3 DNA is TGTGCCAGCAGCTTAGGACTAGCCTACGAGCAGTACTTC.

V gene TRBV7-2 combines with J gene TRBJ2-3, with 9 bases matching TRBD2. Germline-derived CDR1 and CDR2 are SGHTA and FQGNSA. Trimming at V came to 5 bases and at J to 6 bases, leaving 12 bases not matched to a gene. This CDR3 contains 16 residues. CDR3 sequence reads: CASSAGLAGGADTQYF. The DNA for the CDR3 is TGTGCCAGCAGCGCGGGACTAGCAGGCGGTGCGGATACGCAGTATTTT.

J is TRBJ2-2 and V is TRBV5-1; 8 bases align to TRBD1. Trimming at V came to 3 bases and at J to 6 bases, leaving 10 bases not matched to a gene. Germline V gives CDR1 SGHRS, CDR2 YFSETQ. This CDR3 has 16 amino acids. CDR3 sequence reads: CASSSQTGVGAGELFF. CDR3 DNA sequence: TGCGCCAGCAGCTCCCAGACAGGGGTAGGCGCCGGGGAGCTGTTTTTT.

V and J are TRBV28 and TRBJ1-5; no firm D call. The germline V and J ends were trimmed by 6 bases and 0 bases, with 6 bases remaining between them. Germline-derived CDR1 and CDR2 are MDHEN and SYDVKM. The CDR3 loop spans 13 amino acids. This chain's CDR3 is CASRLSSNQPQHF. In nucleotides, the CDR3 is TGTGCCAGCAGATTGAGTAGCAATCAGCCCCAGCATTTT.

The V and J genes are TRBV13 and TRBJ2-3; D gene unclear. The germline V gene encodes CDR1 PRHDT and CDR2 FYEKMQ (reference sequence). Deletions cut 5 bases from V and 5 bases from J, with 8 bases between. This CDR3 contains 12 residues. DNA for the CDR3: TGTGCCAGCAGCCCCGACGAAGATACGCAGTATTTT. This gives the protein CASSPDEDTQYF.

The chain joins TRBV11-1 to TRBJ2-2, with D possibly being TRBD2 (6 bases). The CDR3 extends over 15 amino acids. Trimming removed 6 bases at V and 4 bases at J, with 15 bases between. Germline loops: CDR1 SGHAT, CDR2 FQDESV (reference sequence). The CDR3 DNA sequence: TGTGCCAGCAGTCACGGGACTCGGGCCACCGGGGAGCTGTTTTTT. The encoded protein is CASSHGTRATGELFF.

CDR3 coding DNA: TGTGCCTGGAGCGATCTTCCTCCGGGACTAGCGGGAGTCGAGCAGTACTTC. This sequence encodes CAWSDLPPGLAGVEQYF. V and J are TRBV30 and TRBJ2-7; 14 bases map to TRBD2. The CDR3 consists of 17 residues. CDR1 and CDR2 (germline): GTSNPN, SVGIG (reference sequence). V gave up 3 bases and J gave up 6 bases; unmatched junction bases: 13. The entire variable domain, with the rest obtained from reference TRBV30 and TRBJ2-7, is as follows: SQTIHQWPATLVQPVGSPLSLECTVEGTSNPNLYWYRQAAGRGLQLLFYSVGIGQISSEVPQNLSASRPQDRQFILSSKKLLLSDSGFYLCAWSDLPPGLAGVEQYFGPGTRLTVT.

V is TRBV25-1 and J is TRBJ2-6, with TRBD1 matching over 8 bases. Germline CDR1 and CDR2: MGHDK and SYGVNS. With 5 bases clipped from V and 0 bases from J, the junction kept 6 bases outside the gene matches. The CDR3 has 17 residues. The CDR3 DNA reads TGTGCCAGCAGTAAGACAGGGGCCCTCTCTGGGGCCAACGTCCTGACTTTC. Its translation is CASSKTGALSGANVLTF.

The CDR3: CASNYVGEDTQYF. Written as DNA, the CDR3 is TGTGCCAGCAACTACGTGGGAGAAGATACGCAGTATTTT. The gene calls are TRBV25-1 and TRBJ2-3; perhaps TRBD2 as D (5 bases). From germline, CDR1 is MGHDK and CDR2 SYGVNS. The CDR3 runs to 13 residues. Between the trimmed V and J ends, which lost 7 bases and 5 bases, there was a span of 13 bases.

This chain joins TRBV7-9 and TRBJ2-5; D assignment may be TRBD1 or TRBD2 (7 bases each). This CDR3 comprises 17 residues. Germline CDR1 SEHNR, CDR2 FQNEAQ (reference sequence). V lost 3 bases to trimming and J lost 1 base, with 18 bases between them. The CDR3: CASSLGGGRAFQETQYF. CDR3 nucleotide sequence: TGTGCCAGCAGCTTGGGAGGGGGCAGGGCGTTCCAAGAGACCCAGTACTTC.

V usage is TRBV19 and J usage is TRBJ1-1; weak D call: TRBD1 (5 bases). V was shortened by 7 bases and J by 5 bases, with 14 bases between the two germline ends. Germline V CDR1 and CDR2: LNHDA, SQIVND (reference sequence). The CDR3 runs 13 residues. In nucleotides, the CDR3 is TGTGCCAGTACCTCGACTGGGGGGACTGAAGCTTTCTTT. Translation: CASTSTGGTEAFF.

This rearrangement joins TRBV19 to TRBJ1-6; D is possibly TRBD1 (6 bases). Trimming removed 6 bases from V and 8 bases from J, with 11 bases in between. The CDR3 covers 13 residues. Looked up from germline, CDR1 is LNHDA and CDR2 is SQIVND (reference sequence). Here the CDR3 reads CASSSGADSPLHF. CDR3 sequence (DNA): TGTGCCAGTAGCTCAGGGGCTGATTCACCCCTCCACTTT.

The V gene is TRBV28, the J gene TRBJ1-5; D is possibly TRBD1 (5 bases). CDR3 length: 17 amino acids. The V end was cut by 4 bases, the J end by 3 bases, with 19 bases between. Germline V lookup: CDR1 MDHEN, CDR2 SYDVKM. CDR3 coding DNA: TGTGCCAGCAGTTCTCCCCGGGACGGAGACTTCAATCAGCCCCAGCATTTT. Translated: CASSSPRDGDFNQPQHF.

The chain links TRBV5-6 to TRBJ2-7; weak D call: TRBD2 (6 bases). The CDR3 contains 14 residues. CDR1 and CDR2 from the germline V gene are SGHDT and YYEEEE. V lost 0 bases and J lost 5, with 12 bases in between. This chain's CDR3 is CASSLDPGVDEQYF. The CDR3 bases are TGTGCCAGCAGCTTGGATCCGGGGGTCGACGAGCAGTACTTC.

CDR3 protein: CASSITTDTQYF. The CDR3 nucleotides read TGTGCCAGCAGTATTACCACAGATACGCAGTATTTT. The chain employs TRBV2 and TRBJ2-3; no clear D. Trimming took 5 bases from V and 2 from J, leaving 5 bases between them. Germline CDR1 and CDR2: SNHLY and FYNNEI. The CDR3 is 12 residues long. Filled out from reference TRBV2 and TRBJ2-3, the complete variable domain reads EPEVTQTPSHQVTQMGQEVILRCVPISNHLYFYWYRQILGQKVEFLVSFYNNEISEKSEIFDDQFSVERPDGSNFTLKIRSTKLEDSAMYFCASSITTDTQYFGPGTRLTVL.

V usage is TRBV29-1 and J usage is TRBJ2-7; the D is unclear. CDR1 and CDR2 from the germline V gene are SQVTM and ANQGSEA. V lost 5 bases and J 0 bases, leaving 11 bases between the germline ends. The CDR3 is 13 residues long. For the CDR3, the DNA is TGCAGCGTTCGTGGACGTAACTCCTACGAGCAGTACTTC. This gives the protein CSVRGRNSYEQYF.

V gene TRBV6-1 combines with J gene TRBJ1-4; tentatively, D is TRBD1 (5 bases). The length of the CDR3 is 15 residues. Germline V lookup: CDR1 MNHNS, CDR2 SASEGT. The ends were cut back, 2 bases at V and 8 bases at J, with 15 bases in the middle. CDR3 sequence: CASSETILRGEKLFF. Here the CDR3 DNA reads TGTGCCAGCAGTGAAACGATTTTAAGGGGCGAAAAACTGTTTTTT.

The V and J genes are TRBV7-2 and TRBJ1-5; D unclear. Trimming cost V 3 bases and J 1 base, with 10 bases left between them. Per germline, CDR1 SGHTA and CDR2 FQGNSA. The CDR3 has 15 residues. In DNA form, the CDR3 reads TGTGCCAGCAGCTTCGGACTTGGGAGCAATCAGCCCCAGCATTTT. Residues: CASSFGLGSNQPQHF.

The chain couples TRBV25-1 to TRBJ2-5; 10 bases are shared with TRBD1. The CDR3 extends over 17 amino acids. Trimming at V came to 1 base and at J to 6 bases, leaving 11 bases not matched to a gene. The germline gives CDR1 MGHDK, CDR2 SYGVNS. The CDR3 sequence: CASSELEDGTGAKTQYF. The CDR3 bases are TGTGCCAGCAGTGAATTAGAGGATGGGACAGGGGCGAAGACCCAGTACTTC. The full variable domain, its missing parts supplied by reference TRBV25-1 and TRBJ2-5, is EADIYQTPRYLVIGTGKKITLECSQTMGHDKMYWYQQDPGMELHLIHYSYGVNSTEKGDLSSESTVSRIRTEHFPLTLESARPSHTSQYLCASSELEDGTGAKTQYFGPGTRLLVL.

The V and J genes are TRBV19 and TRBJ1-1; D is uncertain. The CDR3 totals 13 residues. CDR1 is LNHDA and CDR2 is SQIVND in the germline V gene (reference sequence). V was trimmed by 4 bases and J by 3 bases, leaving 9 bases between them. CDR3 protein: CASSTDGDTEAFF. CDR3 nucleotide sequence: TGTGCCAGTAGTACGGACGGGGACACTGAAGCTTTCTTT. The variable domain in full, with the rest retrieved from reference TRBV19 and TRBJ1-1, is DGGITQSPKYLFRKEGQNVTLSCEQNLNHDAMYWYRQDPGQGLRLIYYSQIVNDFQKGDIAEGYSVSREKKESFPLTVTSAQKNPTAFYLCASSTDGDTEAFFGQGTRLTVV.

This chain uses TRBV6-5 with TRBJ2-2; 7 nucleotides agree with TRBD1. Unmatched junction bases numbered 9, after V lost 10 bases and J lost 1 base. This CDR3 contains 15 residues. CDR1 MNHEY and CDR2 SVGAGI come from the germline V gene. The CDR3 is CATTGQAMNTGELFF. CDR3 nucleotides: TGTGCCACCACCGGACAGGCCATGAACACCGGGGAGCTGTTTTTT.

The chain employs TRBV10-3 and TRBJ2-2; the D gene is possibly TRBD2 (5 bases). This CDR3 has 14 residues. CDR1 and CDR2 (germline): ENHRY, SYGVKD. Trimming left V 8 bases short and J 9 bases short, with 19 bases between. The CDR3 nucleotides are TGTGCCATCGGAAGAGCGGCCGGTGGAAGGGAGCTGTTTTTT. Amino acids: CAIGRAAGGRELFF.

The chain combines TRBV30 with TRBJ1-5; perhaps TRBD1 as D (6 bases). Germline-derived CDR1 and CDR2 are GTSNPN and SVGIG (reference sequence). The CDR3 loop spans 14 amino acids. The V end lost 1 base, the J end lost 4 bases, and 11 bases lay between the germline ends. CDR3 sequence reads: CAWSASGANQPQHF. The CDR3 region has the DNA TGTGCCTGGAGTGCTTCAGGGGCAAATCAGCCCCAGCATTTT. Together with reference TRBV30 and TRBJ1-5, the CDR3 gives the full variable domain: SQTIHQWPATLVQPVGSPLSLECTVEGTSNPNLYWYRQAAGRGLQLLFYSVGIGQISSEVPQNLSASRPQDRQFILSSKKLLLSDSGFYLCAWSASGANQPQHFGDGTRLSIL.

The chain couples TRBV27 to TRBJ2-3; D unresolved. Germline CDR1 MNHEY, CDR2 SMNVEV (reference sequence). Trimming stripped 1 base from V and 9 bases from J, with 11 bases between. This CDR3 is 13 amino acids long. This CDR3 is CASSLWARATQYF. The CDR3 DNA sequence: TGTGCCAGCAGTTTATGGGCTAGGGCAACGCAGTATTTT.

This clone was detected a few times. The DNA for the CDR3 is TGTGCCAGCAGCGCCAGCCCGGGGAATGAGCAGTTCTTC. Translated: CASSASPGNEQFF. The chain couples TRBV7-7 to TRBJ2-1, with D maybe TRBD2 (5 bases). Trimming stripped 5 bases from V and 7 bases from J, with 12 bases between. In germline, CDR1 is SSHAT, CDR2 FNYEAQ (reference sequence). This CDR3 has 13 residues.

The chain combines TRBV27 with TRBJ2-7; tentatively, D is TRBD2 (5 bases). The germline V gene has CDR1 MNHEY and CDR2 SMNVEV (reference sequence). The CDR3 loop spans 15 amino acids. Trimming left V 3 bases short and J 6 bases short, with 18 bases between. CDR3 sequence reads: CASSLAASQRSEQYF. The CDR3 coding sequence is TGTGCCAGCAGTTTGGCGGCTAGCCAGCGCTCCGAGCAGTACTTC.

In this sample, this clone turned up once. V and J are TRBV7-9 and TRBJ2-5; no clear D. With 4 bases removed from V and 7 bases from J, the gap between germline ends came to 10 bases. CDR1 and CDR2 from the germline V gene are SEHNR and FQNEAQ (reference sequence). The CDR3 covers 12 residues. CDR3 sequence reads: CASSSQAWTQYF. The CDR3 DNA reads as TGTGCCAGCAGCTCTCAGGCGTGGACCCAGTACTTC. The full variable domain, in which reference TRBV7-9 and TRBJ2-5 provide the parts outside the CDR3, is DTGVSQNPRHKITKRGQNVTFRCDPISEHNRLYWYRQTLGQGPEFLTYFQNEAQLEKSRLLSDRFSAERPKGSFSTLEIQRTEQGDSAMYLCASSSQAWTQYFGPGTRLLVL.

J is TRBJ2-3 and V is TRBV7-2; 7 positions agree with TRBD1. Unmatched junction bases numbered 4, after V lost 1 base and J lost 3 bases. CDR3 size: 15 residues. Germline V gene sequence: CDR1 SGHTA, CDR2 FQGNSA. As DNA, the CDR3 is TGTGCCAGCAGCTTAGACAGGGGAAGAACAGATACGCAGTATTTT. Its protein is CASSLDRGRTDTQYF.

The rearrangement links TRBV6-1 to TRBJ2-5, with 9 bases that match TRBD1. Germline CDR1 is MNHNS and CDR2 is SASEGT. The V and J ends lost 4 bases and 5 bases, in that order; junction bases with no gene match: 14. The CDR3 extends over 17 amino acids. The CDR3 spells CASSGHRGRDRVETQYF. As DNA, the CDR3 is TGTGCCAGCAGTGGACATCGCGGTCGGGACAGGGTGGAGACCCAGTACTTC.

The chain employs TRBV7-6 and TRBJ2-3; 8 bases align to TRBD1. Germline V gene sequence: CDR1 SGHVS, CDR2 FNYEAQ. The CDR3 is made up of 17 amino acids. J lost 2 bases, V lost 1 base, and 8 bases had no gene match. CDR3 residues: CASSLEPGQEHTDTQYF. The CDR3 DNA is TGTGCCAGCAGCTTAGAACCGGGACAGGAACACACAGATACGCAGTATTTT.

J is TRBJ2-5 and V is TRBV18; possibly TRBD2 for D (5 bases). The germline V gene encodes CDR1 KGHSH and CDR2 LQKENI. Trimming left V 1 base short and J 2 bases short, with 8 bases between. The CDR3 runs 14 residues. The CDR3 sequence: CASSPLRDQETQYF. In DNA, the CDR3 is TGTGCCAGCTCACCACTGAGGGATCAAGAGACCCAGTACTTC.